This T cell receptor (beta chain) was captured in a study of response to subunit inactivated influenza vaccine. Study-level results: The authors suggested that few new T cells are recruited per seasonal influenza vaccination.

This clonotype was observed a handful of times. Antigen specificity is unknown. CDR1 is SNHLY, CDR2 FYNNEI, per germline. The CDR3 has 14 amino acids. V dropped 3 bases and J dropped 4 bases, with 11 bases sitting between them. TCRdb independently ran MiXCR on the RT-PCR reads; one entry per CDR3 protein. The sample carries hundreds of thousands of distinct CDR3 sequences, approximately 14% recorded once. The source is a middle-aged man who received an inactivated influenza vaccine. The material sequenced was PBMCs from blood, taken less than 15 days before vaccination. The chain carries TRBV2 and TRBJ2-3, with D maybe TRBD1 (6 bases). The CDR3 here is CASSEGRGSDTQYF. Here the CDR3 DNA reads TGTGCCAGCAGTGAGGGAAGGGGGTCAGATACGCAGTATTTT.